This T cell receptor beta chain was sequenced during a study of multiple sclerosis patients with progressive multifocal leukoencephalopathy (dated by TCRdb to between 2019 and 2020). Background on the whole study: The controls were about five MS patients treated with natalizumab who did not develop PML and who were sampled longitudinally. The study examined peripheral T and B cells of MS patients who developed PML (4 under natalizumab, 1 after alemtuzumab) and treated patients who did not. From before therapy, through 6 and 12 months, up to PML onset, two natalizumab-treated patients who later developed PML were tracked longitudinally. The study was designed to detect JC virus-specific or public T-cell expansions arising at the time of PML onset.

The paper's findings and limits, for the study overall: Although TRB clones above 0.5% frequency turned up only in PML patients, the clones expanded at PML onset were already present before and during natalizumab therapy. No common TRBV or TRBJ gene usage or preferential TRBV-TRBJ pairings were detected when PML developed. Less diverse TRB repertoires in most PML patients were suggested by lower normalized Shannon entropy, whereas values near 1 were observed in the natalizumab-treated controls. Because of the small, descriptive cohort, whether findings reflect JC virus infection or general immunocompromise remained unclear. Only peripheral blood was analyzed, although cerebrospinal fluid or brain lymphocytes might be more informative for natalizumab-associated PML.

The immunoSEQ two-step multiplex PCR at survey-level depth was used to amplify TRB CDR3 regions from genomic DNA. Synthetic inline TR CDR3 controls covering all V-J pairings were spiked into each PCR to estimate template counts and remove amplification bias. Reads were processed so that amplification and sequencing bias were reduced, and quantification was performed against synthetic TR CDR3 analogs. The source study handled its data this way. In ImmunoSEQ Analyzer, raw data were processed so that out-of-frame sequences and CDR3s with stop codons were removed, with gene names following IMGT nomenclature. Repertoire diversity was summarized as normalized Shannon entropy, defined as 1 minus Pielou's evenness. TRB sequences were treated as identical only when sharing V gene, J gene and CDR3. Public PML clonotypes were CDR3s found in two or more PML-onset samples but not found earlier, in controls, or in public databases. Positional CDR3 amino acid composition was analyzed in Skylign with the observed count method. The table comes from immuneACCESS by way of TCRdb, which keeps in-frame sequences with V and J called. Part of the clones is missing from these tables; in studies checked, under half for an unresolved V gene and the rest for unknown reasons. Clonal size and the V and J genes are those of that table, whereas D and trimming came from the DNA. This sample is represented by 31,000 or so clones; approximately 90% of them were singletons. The top ten hold about 1.5% of the sample.

The sample's time point label, decoded: before natalizumab initiation. All listed patients had previously received interferon beta, and all PML patients were female. T0 blood samples were collected before the first natalizumab infusion. Ficoll-Hypaque density gradient centrifugation was used to isolate peripheral blood mononuclear cells. A note on this clone: Its target antigen remains unknown. No much larger clone exists at a distance of one base, and base qualities are not known.

This receptor was taken from a human donor with multiple sclerosis. The sequenced sample was PBMCs.

CDR3 region: CASNLQGGHPEAFF. Here is the DNA: TGTGCCAGCAACCTTCAGGGGGGGCATCCTGAAGCTTTCTTT. This sequence uses TRBV5-4 and TRBJ1-1; TRBD1 fits 7 bases in the junction. After removal of 6 bases from V and 6 bases from J, the junction retains 11 bases not matched to a gene. According to the germline V gene (reference sequence), CDR1 reads SGHNT and CDR2 reads YYREEE. Measured from the cysteine to the phenylalanine, the CDR3 is 14 residues long. The kept DNA is CDR3 alone, 42 bases in frame from the first base.